These T cell receptor beta chains were read from a single sample in a study of metastatic and nonmetastatic thyroid tumors. Via MiXCR, TCRdb re-called the PCR reads. This repertoire shows approximately 10,000 clones, approximately 22% found once; its top ten account for roughly a sixth. Sequencing input: adjacent normal tissue. The source is a female donor with papillary thyroid cancer or a benign thyroid nodule (not recorded which). Some clones in this sample may be carry-over from other donors' samples. CDR3s include the opening cysteine and the closing phenylalanine or tryptophan. Each record gives: D gene, J gene, clone size, V gene, CDR3 protein, CDR3 DNA. The D gene is left open where the match is weak. Size is omitted from some rows. Given values are once, few, many or a class for expanded clones.

D: NA; J: TRBJ2-3; size: few; V: TRBV24-1; CDR3: CATSDKAPGGDTQYF; DNA: TGTGCCACCAGTGATAAAGCACCAGGAGGAGATACGCAGTATTTT
D: NA; J: TRBJ2-1; size: many; V: TRBV9; CDR3: CASSVSSRRNYNEQFF; DNA: TGTGCCAGCAGCGTATCGTCCCGACGGAACTACAATGAGCAGTTCTTC
D: TRBD1; J: TRBJ1-2; size: medium-sized; V: TRBV2; CDR3: CASTRDRDFFGYTF; DNA: TGTGCCAGCACCCGGGACAGGGACTTCTTCGGCTACACCTTC
D: TRBD2; J: TRBJ2-1; size: NA; V: TRBV2; CDR3: CASSGGGSMDEQFF; DNA: TGTGCCAGCAGTGGCGGCGGGAGTATGGATGAGCAGTTCTTC
D: NA; J: TRBJ2-7; size: NA; V: TRBV7-9; CDR3: CASSLKLGYEQYF; DNA: TGTGCCAGCAGCTTAAAACTGGGCTACGAGCAGTACTTC
D: NA; J: TRBJ1-1; size: NA; V: TRBV27; CDR3: CASSLEWLSTEALF; DNA: TGTGCCAGCAGTTTAGAGTGGCTTTCGACAGAAGCTTTATTT
D: NA; J: TRBJ1-1; size: NA; V: TRBV5-1; CDR3: CASSKTVGDTEAFF; DNA: TGCGCCAGCAGCAAGACGGTGGGGGACACTGAAGCTTTCTTT
D: TRBD1; J: TRBJ2-7; size: medium-sized; V: TRBV28; CDR3: CASSLGTAVLGYEQYF; DNA: TGTGCCAGCAGTTTGGGGACAGCGGTACTCGGGTACGAGCAGTACTTC
D: NA; J: TRBJ2-7; size: NA; V: TRBV9; CDR3: CASSTPIEQYF; DNA: TGTGCCAGCAGCACCCCCATCGAGCAGTACTTC
D: TRBD2; J: TRBJ2-2; size: large; V: TRBV6-5; CDR3: CASSYSSGGWNTGELFF; DNA: TGTGCCAGCAGTTACTCTAGCGGGGGGTGGAACACCGGGGAGCTGTTTTTT
D: NA; J: TRBJ2-5; size: medium-sized; V: TRBV10-1; CDR3: CASSESLAGTQYF; DNA: TGCGCCAGCAGTGAGTCTTTGGCGGGGACCCAGTACTTC
D: NA; J: TRBJ2-1; size: medium-sized; V: TRBV6-1; CDR3: CASVVYNEQFF; DNA: TGTGCCAGCGTAGTATACAATGAGCAGTTCTTC
D: TRBD1; J: TRBJ1-1; size: few; V: TRBV6-1; CDR3: CASSRAGTGNTEAFF; DNA: TGTGCCAGCAGTAGGGCCGGGACAGGGAACACTGAAGCTTTCTTT
D: NA; J: TRBJ1-1; size: few; V: TRBV10-3; CDR3: CAISWGPNTEAFF; DNA: TGTGCCATCAGCTGGGGACCTAACACTGAAGCTTTCTTT
D: NA; J: TRBJ2-5; size: many; V: TRBV20-1; CDR3: CSARDQGLGTQYF; DNA: TGCAGTGCTAGAGATCAGGGACTGGGGACCCAGTACTTC
D: NA; J: TRBJ1-3; size: large; V: TRBV7-6; CDR3: CASSTTVSGNTIYF; DNA: TGTGCCAGCAGCACCACAGTCTCTGGAAACACCATATATTTT
D: NA; J: TRBJ1-2; size: medium-sized; V: TRBV28; CDR3: CASSLGPVGYGYTF; DNA: TGTGCCAGCAGTTTAGGGCCCGTCGGCTATGGCTACACCTTC
D: NA; J: TRBJ1-2; size: medium-sized; V: TRBV7-2; CDR3: CASSLDLRGADGYTF; DNA: TGTGCCAGCAGCTTAGACCTCCGGGGTGCGGATGGCTACACCTTC
D: NA; J: TRBJ2-3; size: many; V: TRBV10-3; CDR3: CAISEGEPNTQYF; DNA: TGTGCCATCAGTGAAGGTGAACCAAATACGCAGTATTTT
D: NA; J: TRBJ2-7; size: few; V: TRBV27; CDR3: CASRTGYHEQYF; DNA: TGTGCCAGCAGGACAGGCTACCACGAGCAGTACTTC